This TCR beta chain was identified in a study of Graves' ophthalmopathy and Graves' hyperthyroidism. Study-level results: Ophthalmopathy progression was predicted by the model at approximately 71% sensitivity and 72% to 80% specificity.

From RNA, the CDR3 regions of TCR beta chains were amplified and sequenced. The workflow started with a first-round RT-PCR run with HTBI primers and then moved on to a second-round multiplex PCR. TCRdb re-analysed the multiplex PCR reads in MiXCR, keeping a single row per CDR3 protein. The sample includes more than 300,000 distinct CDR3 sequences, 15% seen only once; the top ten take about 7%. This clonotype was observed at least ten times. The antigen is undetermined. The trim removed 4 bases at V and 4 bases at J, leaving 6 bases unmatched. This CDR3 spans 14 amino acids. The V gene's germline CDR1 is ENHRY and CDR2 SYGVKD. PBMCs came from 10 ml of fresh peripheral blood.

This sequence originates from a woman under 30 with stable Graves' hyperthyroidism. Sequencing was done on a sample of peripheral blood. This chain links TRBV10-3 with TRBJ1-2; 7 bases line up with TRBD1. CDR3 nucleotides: TGTGCCATCAGTGCCGACAGGGAGTCCTATGGCTACACCTTC. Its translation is CAISADRESYGYTF.